This TCR beta chain was retrieved from a study of blood T cell repertoires in COVID-19. The overall study: PBMCs, B-cell-depleted T cells, or T cells provided the cDNA or gDNA that made up the material.

Per the authors' pipeline: Using reference gene primer amplification, nucleated cell counts were estimated. Sequencing used immunoSEQ multiplex PCR; TCRdb keeps in-frame clones, though not all of them. The V and J calls and clone size come from that table; D and trimming were worked out from the DNA. The sample records 80,000 to 100,000 clones, over 80% being singletons. Germline lookup yields CDR1 MNHEY and CDR2 SVGAGI. CDR3 length: 13 amino acids. V dropped 11 bases and J dropped 2; count of bases not matched to a gene: 8. The sequencing sample was made of peripheral blood. V usage is TRBV6-5 and J usage is TRBJ2-7, with 8 bases lining up with TRBD1. This TCR came from a human donor with active COVID-19. The donor label of this sample is uncertain. The CDR3 nucleotides are TGTGCCTTACGGACAGGGCGAGCCTACGAGCAGTACTTC. Amino acid sequence: CALRTGRAYEQYF.